Below are 23 T cell receptor beta chains sequenced from a single sample in a study of technical replicates of blood from four donors. Profiled with immunoSEQ multiplex PCR; TCRdb holds only in-frame clones, not every one. The sample shows approximately 95,000 clones, roughly 95% of them seen only once. Sequenced material: T cells isolated from PBMCs. Receptor source: a human donor in good health.

The CDR3 here is CATSRDFTGSNEQYF. In nucleotides, the CDR3 is TGTGCCACCAGCAGAGATTTTACAGGGAGCAACGAGCAGTACTTC. V and J are TRBV15 and TRBJ2-7; TRBD1 is a possible D gene (6 bases). Trimming shortened V by 0 bases and J by 5 bases, and 14 bases separated the two germline ends. CDR1 is LNHNV and CDR2 is YYDKDF in the germline V gene (reference sequence). The CDR3 covers 15 residues.

This rearrangement joins TRBV6-1 to TRBJ1-3; TRBD1 matches 9 bases. V was pared by 7 bases and J by 6 bases, with 13 bases of the junction left unmatched. The CDR3 sequence is 16 residues long. Germline loops: CDR1 MNHNS, CDR2 SASEGT. The CDR3 is CASTEAPGQGKNTIYF. In DNA form, the CDR3 reads TGTGCCAGCACCGAAGCCCCGGGACAGGGAAAAAACACCATATATTTT.

The V gene is TRBV5-5, the J gene TRBJ1-4, with D maybe TRBD1 (5 bases). Trimming pared 3 bases from V and 8 bases from J, leaving 20 bases between. CDR1 and CDR2 from the germline V gene are SGHKS and YYEKEE (reference sequence). CDR3 length: 16 amino acids. The CDR3 nucleotides read TGTGCCAGCAGCTGGACCCCTAGGGGAATTGGGGAAAAACTGTTTTTT. Amino acid sequence: CASSWTPRGIGEKLFF.

This chain joins TRBV7-2 and TRBJ1-2, with D perhaps TRBD1 (5 bases). Trimming stripped 2 bases from V and 4 bases from J, with 17 bases between. Germline V gene data show CDR1 as SGHTA and CDR2 as FQGNSA. The CDR3 spans 16 residues. The CDR3 coding sequence is TGTGCCAGCAGCTTAAATAGCCAGGGTGTAATCTATGGCTACACCTTC. This sequence encodes CASSLNSQGVIYGYTF.

V usage is TRBV5-6 and J usage is TRBJ1-2, with 7 positions matching TRBD1. Trimming removed 2 bases from V and 6 bases from J; junction bases left unmatched: 7. This CDR3 comprises 14 residues. CDR1 and CDR2 (germline): SGHDT, YYEEEE. The CDR3 nucleotides read TGTGCCAGCAGCTTTGGACAGGATTTTGATGGCTACACCTTC. Its translation is CASSFGQDFDGYTF. Filled out from reference TRBV5-6 and TRBJ1-2, the complete variable domain reads DAGVTQSPTHLIKTRGQQVTLRCSPKSGHDTVSWYQQALGQGPQFIFQYYEEEERQRGNFPDRFSGHQFPNYSSELNVNALLLGDSALYLCASSFGQDFDGYTFGSGTRLTVV.

V is TRBV19 and J is TRBJ2-5; maybe TRBD2 (6 bases). The CDR3 is 15 amino acids. Trimming removed 3 bases from V and 1 base from J, with 12 bases in between. Germline CDR1 LNHDA, CDR2 SQIVND (reference sequence). The CDR3 spells CASSIGLATQETQYF. CDR3 DNA sequence: TGTGCCAGTAGTATTGGGCTAGCGACCCAAGAGACCCAGTACTTC.

This chain joins TRBV13 and TRBJ2-3; 7 bases match TRBD2. Germline V gives CDR1 PRHDT, CDR2 FYEKMQ (reference sequence). The trim removed 1 base at V and 0 bases at J, leaving 7 bases unmatched. CDR3 length: 17 residues. CDR3 DNA: TGTGCCAGCAGCTTAGTAGGCGGGAGATTTAGCACAGATACGCAGTATTTT. Protein sequence: CASSLVGGRFSTDTQYF. Combining the CDR3 with reference TRBV13 and TRBJ2-3 gives the whole variable domain AAGVIQSPRHLIKEKRETATLKCYPIPRHDTVYWYQQGPGQDPQFLISFYEKMQSDKGSIPDRFSAQQFSDYHSELNMSSLELGDSALYFCASSLVGGRFSTDTQYFGPGTRLTVL.

The V and J genes are TRBV23-1 and TRBJ2-5, with unresolved D. TRBV23-1 is an ORF; its function is uncertain. The germline V and J ends were trimmed by 0 bases and 3 bases, with 11 bases remaining between them. CDR3 length: 15 residues. CDR3 nucleotides: TGCGCCAGCAGTCAATCTGGGCAGGAAGAAGAGACCCAGTACTTC. Its protein is CASSQSGQEEETQYF.

This chain uses TRBV6-1 with TRBJ2-5; TRBD2 aligns across 8 bases. CDR1 is MNHNS, CDR2 SASEGT, per germline. The V segment lost 2 bases and the J segment 1 base; nucleotides outside the gene matches: 3. CDR3 length equals 15 residues. CDR3: CASSELAGPQETQYF. CDR3 DNA: TGTGCCAGCAGTGAACTAGCGGGTCCCCAAGAGACCCAGTACTTC.

V is TRBV27 and J is TRBJ2-7; D may be TRBD1 (5 bases). The CDR3 totals 14 residues. CDR1 is MNHEY and CDR2 is SMNVEV in the germline V gene (reference sequence). The germline V and J ends were trimmed by 10 bases and 2 bases, with 18 bases remaining between them. CDR3 region: CATRWATETYEQYF. The CDR3 DNA sequence: TGTGCCACCCGTTGGGCGACAGAGACCTACGAGCAGTACTTC.

This clone was seen a few times. The chain employs TRBV30 and TRBJ2-1, with D possibly being TRBD2 (5 bases). This CDR3 has 15 residues. The germline gives CDR1 GTSNPN, CDR2 SVGIG (reference sequence). V dropped 0 bases and J dropped 4 bases, with 13 bases sitting between them. Here the CDR3 DNA reads TGTGCCTGGAGTGTACCGGGGAGAGTGTACAATGAGCAGTTCTTC. Translation gives CAWSVPGRVYNEQFF.

The chain has TRBV7-9 and TRBJ1-4; D is uncertain. In germline, CDR1 is SEHNR, CDR2 FQNEAQ (reference sequence). Trimming removed 7 bases at V and 5 bases at J, with 11 bases between. The CDR3 has 13 residues. This CDR3 is CASTAAANEKLFF. In nucleotides, the CDR3 is TGTGCCAGCACTGCGGCCGCGAATGAAAAACTGTTTTTT.

V gene TRBV10-3 combines with J gene TRBJ1-4; D call uncertain. CDR1 is ENHRY, CDR2 SYGVKD, per germline. V was clipped by 3 bases and J by 7 bases, with 12 bases between them. The CDR3 totals 14 residues. CDR3 DNA sequence: TGTGCCATCAGTGAAGGGAGGGAGATTGAAAAACTGTTTTTT. Protein sequence: CAISEGREIEKLFF.

The V call is TRBV19, the J call TRBJ1-1; 7 bases agree with TRBD1. Per the germline V gene, CDR1 is LNHDA and CDR2 is SQIVND (reference sequence). The V and J ends lost 5 bases and 5 bases, in that order; junction bases with no gene match: 5. The CDR3 runs 13 residues. In DNA, the CDR3 is TGTGCCAGTAGTTTAGGGACAGCAACTGAAGCTTTCTTT. This encodes CASSLGTATEAFF.

The sample holds one count of this clone. The chain employs TRBV7-8 and TRBJ2-2; D may be TRBD2 (5 bases). The CDR3 has 15 residues. Germline-derived CDR1 and CDR2 are SGHVS and FQNEAQ. V lost 5 bases, J lost 5 bases, and 15 bases lay in between. CDR3 sequence reads: CASSRARAATGELFF. CDR3 bases: TGTGCCAGCAGCCGCGCGCGAGCGGCAACCGGGGAGCTGTTTTTT.

V gene TRBV7-3 combines with J gene TRBJ1-3; D unresolved. The V and J ends lost 1 base and 4 bases respectively, with 11 bases between them. The CDR3 loop spans 15 amino acids. Germline values: CDR1 SGHTA, CDR2 FQGTGA. This chain's CDR3 is CASSLKRTGGNTIYF. The CDR3 nucleotides are TGTGCCAGCAGCTTAAAAAGGACTGGAGGAAACACCATATATTTT.

The chain couples TRBV7-3 to TRBJ2-2; 8 nucleotides line up with TRBD2. Germline V gene lookup returns CDR1 SGHTA and CDR2 FQGTGA. Germline trimming cut 4 bases from V and 4 bases from J; bases unmatched to any gene: 5. The CDR3 extends over 15 amino acids. The CDR3 here is CASSSDGGGTGELFF. DNA of the CDR3: TGTGCCAGCAGCTCAGACGGGGGGGGCACCGGGGAGCTGTTTTTT.

The chain joins TRBV2 to TRBJ1-5; tentatively, D is TRBD1 (6 bases). V was trimmed by 4 bases and J by 0 bases, leaving 7 bases between them. The CDR3 runs to 14 residues. Looked up from germline, CDR1 is SNHLY and CDR2 is FYNNEI. Here the CDR3 DNA reads TGTGCCAGCAGTGGACAGGTTAGCAATCAGCCCCAGCATTTT. Protein: CASSGQVSNQPQHF.

This clone was seen a single time. The chain joins TRBV27 to TRBJ2-7, with TRBD1 identical over 7 bases. The ends lost 5 bases at V and 7 bases at J; junction bases unmatched: 14. CDR1 and CDR2 from the germline V gene are MNHEY and SMNVEV (reference sequence). CDR3 length: 15 residues. The CDR3 region has the DNA TGTGCCAGCAGTGGGGCCGGGACAGCCGGGGCTGAGCAGTACTTC. Amino acid sequence: CASSGAGTAGAEQYF.

The chain uses TRBV9 and TRBJ1-2, with D uncertain. Trimming took off 4 bases at V and 1 base at J, with 8 bases between the two ends. CDR3 length: 13 amino acids. Germline V gene data show CDR1 as SGDLS and CDR2 as YYNGEE. CDR3 DNA: TGTGCCAGCAGCTCGAGCCTTAACTATGGCTACACCTTC. The encoded protein is CASSSSLNYGYTF.

This chain joins TRBV30 and TRBJ1-4; D is uncertain. The V and J ends lost 4 bases and 8 bases respectively, with 8 bases between them. From germline, CDR1 is GTSNPN and CDR2 SVGIG (reference sequence). The CDR3 sequence is 11 residues long. The CDR3 nucleotides read TGTGCCTGGAAAGCAGGCGAAAAACTGTTTTTT. It is translated as CAWKAGEKLFF.

The rearrangement joins TRBV7-8 to TRBJ1-5; no reliable D call. Per germline, CDR1 SGHVS and CDR2 FQNEAQ. Trimming left V 2 bases short and J 3 bases short, with 8 bases between. The CDR3 runs to 14 residues. The chain's CDR3 is CASSLIENNQPQHF. The CDR3 nucleotides read TGTGCCAGCAGCTTAATCGAGAACAATCAGCCCCAGCATTTT.

The chain employs TRBV13 and TRBJ2-1; 11 nucleotides agree with TRBD2. This CDR3 region has 14 residues. Trimming cost V 2 bases and J 9 bases; bases outside gene matches: 3. Germline-derived CDR1 and CDR2 are PRHDT and FYEKMQ (reference sequence). The CDR3 spells CASSLPSGRFEQFF. CDR3 coding DNA: TGTGCCAGCAGCTTACCTAGCGGGAGGTTTGAGCAGTTCTTC.